The text below deals with one TCR beta chain. Its antigen is unidentified. Trimming pared 0 bases from V and 8 bases from J, leaving 23 bases between. Germline-derived CDR1 and CDR2 are LNHNV and YYDKDF (reference sequence). This CDR3 comprises 18 residues. The sample originates from a study of PD-1 blockade in classical Hodgkin lymphoma. At the level of the study: Each patient was given nivolumab 3 mg/kg through a vein every 2 weeks.

Overall study results and limits: Compared with baseline, CD4+ but not CD8+ TCR diversity had risen significantly by C4D1.

Relapses following autologous stem cell transplantation were seen in all patients, with brentuximab vedotin exposure varying. TCRdb keeps only in-frame clones here, not all; method: immunoSEQ multiplex PCR. The profile shows about 20,000 clones, around 80% of them singletons. The V gene is TRBV15, the J gene TRBJ2-1; weak D call: TRBD1 (7 bases). Sequencing was performed on peripheral blood mononuclear cells (PBMCs), taken before the second cycle of nivolumab. The sequence was collected from a human donor with classical Hodgkin lymphoma. The CDR3 DNA follows: TGTGCCACCAGCAGAGAAGGGGAGGACAGGAGTATCCGTGATGAGCAGTTCTTC. This encodes CATSREGEDRSIRDEQFF.